The sample holds many counts of the clone carrying this TCR beta chain. Initially, at the first diagnosis of hyperthyroidism and before any ophthalmopathy symptoms, blood was sampled. Unmatched junction bases numbered 5, after V lost 7 bases and J lost 3 bases. The CDR3 consists of 15 residues. CDR1 and CDR2 from the germline V gene are MNHEY and SMNVEV (reference sequence). These data originate in a study of T cells in Graves' hyperthyroidism and ophthalmopathy. RNA transcripts served as the template for amplifying TCR beta CDR3 regions. An initial round of RT-PCR targeting the TCR CDR3 relied on the HTBI primer set. MiXCR, applied by TCRdb to the multiplex PCR reads, yields one record per CDR3 protein. This table holds under 300,000 distinct CDR3 sequences, roughly 15% found once.

This receptor was taken from a woman in her thirties with Graves' hyperthyroidism that later progressed to Graves' ophthalmopathy. The chain combines TRBV27 with TRBJ2-1, with 11 bases aligning to TRBD1. The sample consisted of blood. The CDR3 nucleotides are TGTGCCAGCACTACCGGGACAGGGGGCTACAATGAGCAGTTCTTC. Its translation is CASTTGTGGYNEQFF.